The sequence of this T cell receptor beta chain was determined in a study of T-cell memory formation after mild COVID-19. Whole-study results and caveats: For second-wave clones that peaked at day 37, SARS-CoV-2 specificity went unverified. Most CD4+ clones that shrank were in CM and EM, while CD8+ ones turned up in EMRA.

This clonotype was detected only once. The antigen is not known. The CDR3 extends over 16 amino acids. The trim removed 1 base at V and 2 bases at J, leaving 5 bases unmatched. CDR1 and CDR2 (germline): SEHNR, FQNEAQ (reference sequence). TCRdb re-called the 5' RACE reads through MiXCR, storing one row per CDR3 protein. The sample holds hundreds of thousands of distinct CDR3 sequences, about a fifth seen once. This TCR was sampled from an adult woman who had mild COVID-19 (a few samples of this study predate the infection). Cell type and time point are not known. The sample comprised PBMCs or a T cell subset sorted from them (not recorded which). The chain combines TRBV7-9 with TRBJ1-2; TRBD1 matches 9 bases. The CDR3 DNA follows: TGTGCCAGCAGCTTAGGGCGGGACAGGGCGAACTATGGCTACACCTTC. Residues: CASSLGRDRANYGYTF.